The 6 T cell receptor beta chains given below trace back to one sample, sequenced in a study of T-cell reconstitution after alpha-beta-depleted transplantation in children. During its preparation, the TCRbeta library received unique molecular identifiers. TCRdb analysed the PCR reads with MiXCR anew, one entry per CDR3 protein. The repertoire holds about 470,000 distinct CDR3 sequences, with approximately 41% as singletons. The sample consisted of PBMCs, taken before TCRalphabeta/CD19-depleted stem cell transplant. The receptors shown here come from a girl aged 2 to 9 with aplastic anemia, due to receive a stem cell transplant.

The chain uses TRBV5-1 and TRBJ1-2; 7 bases map to TRBD1. V lost 0 bases to trimming and J lost 6 bases; unmatched junction nucleotides: 5. The CDR3 consists of 14 residues. From germline, CDR1 is SGHRS and CDR2 YFSETQ. The chain's CDR3 is CASSLDRGIDGYTF. The CDR3 bases are TGCGCCAGCAGCTTGGACAGGGGAATTGATGGCTACACCTTC.

Many counts were recorded for this clonotype. This chain connects TRBV27 to TRBJ2-7, with D perhaps TRBD2 (6 bases). The V end lost 5 bases, the J end lost 4 bases, and 15 bases lay between the germline ends. Germline CDR1 is MNHEY and CDR2 is SMNVEV (reference sequence). This CDR3 spans 14 amino acids. CDR3 DNA sequence: TGTGCCAGCAGTCCCCAGGGCGGAGGGTACGAGCAGTACTTC. Protein product: CASSPQGGGYEQYF.

The V call is TRBV6-1, the J call TRBJ2-7, with a tentative D call TRBD1 (6 bases). V was pared by 4 bases and J by 6 bases, with 13 bases between. CDR3 length equals 13 residues. The germline CDR1 and CDR2 sequences are MNHNS and SASEGT. CDR3: CASSGGLGPEQYF. Here the CDR3 DNA reads TGTGCCAGCAGTGGGGGGCTAGGGCCCGAGCAGTACTTC.

This clonotype was seen many times. This chain uses TRBV4-3 with TRBJ1-2, with TRBD1 as a possible D gene (5 bases). The V and J ends lost 1 base and 0 bases respectively, with 18 bases between them. The CDR3 covers 18 residues. Per germline, CDR1 LGHNA and CDR2 YSLEER. CDR3 DNA sequence: TGCGCCAGCAGCCAAGCGGCGGGGCCCTCACCCTCTAACTATGGCTACACCTTC. Amino acids: CASSQAAGPSPSNYGYTF.

J is TRBJ2-1 and V is TRBV29-1; 9 bases are shared with TRBD1. Germline values: CDR1 SQVTM, CDR2 ANQGSEA. This CDR3 contains 16 residues. V was clipped by 3 bases and J by 7 bases; unmatched bases: 13. The CDR3 protein is CSVEDRGGRERNEQFF. The CDR3 coding sequence is TGCAGCGTTGAGGACAGGGGCGGGAGAGAGAGGAATGAGCAGTTCTTC.

This clonotype has only a few counts. The chain combines TRBV2 with TRBJ2-2; D unclear. The CDR3 sequence is 13 residues long. Germline lookup yields CDR1 SNHLY and CDR2 FYNNEI. V was pared by 5 bases and J by 5 bases, with 9 bases between. The CDR3 nucleotides are TGTGCCAGCAGTTCTGGAGAAACCGGGGAGCTGTTTTTT. Encoded protein: CASSSGETGELFF. Drawing the rest from reference TRBV2 and TRBJ2-2, the complete variable domain is EPEVTQTPSHQVTQMGQEVILRCVPISNHLYFYWYRQILGQKVEFLVSFYNNEISEKSEIFDDQFSVERPDGSNFTLKIRSTKLEDSAMYFCASSSGETGELFFGEGSRLTVL.